The next 30 T cell receptor beta chains were all read from a single sample in a study of beta chain features in type 1 diabetes. The sequenced template was cDNA made from the entire isolated RNA. The method was immunoSEQ multiplex PCR; TCRdb's version includes in-frame clones alone and lacks a portion of them. The data show about half a million clones, with roughly 11% seen just once and around 0.05% held by the top ten. The sequencing sample was made of naive CD4+ T cells from blood. The receptors derive from a woman between 18 and 29 years old in good health.

This clone was found a few times. At one end, the junction sequence differs from germline, possibly due to a read error. The CDR3 here is CASSATGTHF. The DNA of the CDR3 is TGTGCCAGCAGCGCGACCGGGACGCATTTT. The rearrangement uses TRBV2 and TRBJ2-3, with D perhaps being TRBD1 or TRBD2 (5 bases each). Germline V lookup: CDR1 SNHLY, CDR2 FYNNEI. This CDR3 is built from 10 residues.

This clone was seen a handful of times. The V call is TRBV5-4, the J call TRBJ2-2; TRBD2 agrees at 10 bases. The germline gives CDR1 SGHNT, CDR2 YYREEE (reference sequence). Trimming at V came to 3 bases and at J to 8 bases, leaving 10 bases not matched to a gene. This CDR3 comprises 16 residues. As DNA, the CDR3 is TGTGCCAGCAGCTCGGGGCTAGCGGGAGAGCTGGGGGAGCTGTTTTTT. Its translation: CASSSGLAGELGELFF.

The chain links TRBV30 to TRBJ1-2, with 8 bases lining up with TRBD1. The V gene end was trimmed by 4 bases and the J gene end by 6 bases; junction bases not matched to a gene: 10. Germline V gives CDR1 GTSNPN, CDR2 SVGIG (reference sequence). The CDR3 covers 14 residues. As DNA, the CDR3 is TGTGCCTGGACAAAACGGGACAGGTGGGATGGCTACACCTTC. Translated, it gives CAWTKRDRWDGYTF.

CDR3 amino acids: CASSQPRGALYNEQFF. The CDR3 nucleotides are TGTGCCAGCAGCCAACCCAGGGGGGCCCTCTACAATGAGCAGTTCTTC. V gene TRBV14 combines with J gene TRBJ2-1; the D gene is possibly TRBD1 (7 bases). The CDR3 totals 16 residues. CDR1 is SGHDN and CDR2 is FVKESK in the germline V gene. V lost 2 bases, J lost 3 bases, and 14 bases lay in between.

V and J are TRBV9 and TRBJ2-7; possibly TRBD1 for D (6 bases). This CDR3 has 15 amino acids. V lost 3 bases and J lost 0, with 13 bases in between. The germline gives CDR1 SGDLS, CDR2 YYNGEE. The CDR3 spells CASSDRDKASYEQYF. CDR3 DNA: TGTGCCAGCAGCGACCGGGACAAAGCCTCCTACGAGCAGTACTTC.

In this sample, this clone turned up many times. The J gene is TRBJ1-2, the V gene TRBV29-1, with D possibly being TRBD1 (6 bases). CDR3 length: 14 residues. Trimming took off 6 bases at V and 4 bases at J, with 18 bases between the two ends. Germline V gene data show CDR1 as SQVTM and CDR2 as ANQGSEA. The CDR3 DNA is TGCAGCGTCCCGGGGGCAAACCCGGGCTATGGCTACACCTTC. Translated: CSVPGANPGYGYTF.

This clone showed up many times. The J gene is TRBJ2-7, the V gene TRBV30; TRBD2 matches 12 bases. The CDR3 length is 13 residues. Germline CDR1 is GTSNPN and CDR2 is SVGIG (reference sequence). With V trimmed by 4 bases and J by 4 bases, 2 bases remained unmatched. This chain's CDR3 is CAWKLAGGYEQYF. In DNA form, the CDR3 reads TGTGCCTGGAAGCTAGCGGGAGGGTACGAGCAGTACTTC.

This clone came up a few times. The chain employs TRBV7-2 and TRBJ2-1; the match to TRBD2 covers 7 bases. From germline, CDR1 is SGHTA and CDR2 FQGNSA. This CDR3 is built from 17 residues. The V and J ends lost 5 bases and 5 bases, in that order; junction bases with no gene match: 15. This CDR3 is CASSPYGGAGPNNEQFF. DNA of the CDR3: TGTGCCAGCAGCCCATATGGTGGAGCGGGGCCAAACAATGAGCAGTTCTTC.

About this clone itself: One end of the junction fails to match germline, which may point to a read error. V gene TRBV5-1 combines with J gene TRBJ2-5, with D tentatively TRBD1 (6 bases). Looked up from germline, CDR1 is SGHRS and CDR2 is YFSETQ. The CDR3 is 12 amino acids. CDR3 loop: CASSPNRGGVNF. CDR3 coding DNA: TGCGCCAGCAGCCCGAACAGAGGGGGAGTTAACTTC.

This clone occurred a few times. The genes are TRBV14 and TRBJ1-2; D may be TRBD1 (5 bases). Germline CDR1 SGHDN, CDR2 FVKESK. CDR3 length equals 13 residues. Trimming took 4 bases from V and 6 from J, leaving 12 bases between them. CDR3: CASSPPWGDGYTF. CDR3 DNA sequence: TGTGCCAGCAGCCCACCTTGGGGCGATGGCTACACCTTC. The full variable domain, its missing parts supplied by reference TRBV14 and TRBJ1-2, is EAGVTQFPSHSVIEKGQTVTLRCDPISGHDNLYWYRRVMGKEIKFLLHFVKESKQDESGMPNNRFLAERTGGTYSTLKVQPAELEDSGVYFCASSPPWGDGYTFGSGTRLTVV.

A few counts support this clone. V usage is TRBV4-1 and J usage is TRBJ1-1, with D unclear. CDR3 length: 13 residues. Trimming pared 3 bases from V and 3 bases from J, leaving 8 bases between. CDR1 and CDR2 from the germline V gene are MGHRA and YSYEKL. This CDR3 is CASSQIGDTEAFF. The CDR3 nucleotides are TGCGCCAGCAGCCAGATTGGGGACACTGAAGCTTTCTTT.

The chain recombines TRBV10-3 with TRBJ2-7, with a weak D call TRBD1 (6 bases). Deletions cut 6 bases from V and 2 bases from J, with 8 bases between. The germline V gene has CDR1 ENHRY and CDR2 SYGVKD. The CDR3 is 12 amino acids. CDR3 nucleotide sequence: TGTGCCATCAGCGACAGGCCCTACGAGCAGTACGTC. Translated, it gives CAISDRPYEQYV.

This chain uses TRBV14 with TRBJ2-1; TRBD2 is a possible D gene (5 bases). The germline V gene encodes CDR1 SGHDN and CDR2 FVKESK. The CDR3 has 17 residues. V was cut by 4 bases and J by 4 bases, with 20 bases left in between. Written as DNA, the CDR3 is TGTGCCAGCAGCCCACGCTCAGTAGCGAGGCCTTACAATGAGCAGTTCTTC. Translating gives CASSPRSVARPYNEQFF.

This clone was detected a few times. The CDR3 nucleotides read TGTGCCAGCAGCTCAGGCCCCGGGTGGGCGACCCAGTACTTC. It codes for CASSSGPGWATQYF. The chain uses TRBV7-9 and TRBJ2-5; D uncertain. CDR3 size: 14 residues. Germline V lookup: CDR1 SEHNR, CDR2 FQNEAQ (reference sequence). Trimming removed 4 bases from V and 7 bases from J, with 16 bases in between.

The rearrangement uses TRBV20-1 and TRBJ2-5, with a possible D match to TRBD2 (5 bases). V was pared by 7 bases and J by 2 bases, with 8 bases between. From germline, CDR1 is DFQATT and CDR2 SNEGSKA (reference sequence). CDR3 length equals 11 residues. This CDR3 is CSGEFQETQYF. The CDR3 nucleotides read TGCAGTGGGGAGTTTCAAGAGACCCAGTACTTC.

This clone was counted only a few times. The chain combines TRBV7-2 with TRBJ2-5; D is uncertain. The CDR3 covers 12 residues. The V and J ends lost 3 bases and 5 bases respectively, with 7 bases between them. Germline V gene sequence: CDR1 SGHTA, CDR2 FQGNSA. The CDR3 DNA reads as TGTGCCAGCAGCTTTGTGGAGGAGACCCAGTACTTC. This codes for CASSFVEETQYF.

This clone was counted many times. This chain connects TRBV29-1 to TRBJ2-5, with D possibly being TRBD1 (6 bases). Trimming removed 4 bases at V and 5 bases at J, with 14 bases between. Per the germline V gene, CDR1 is SQVTM and CDR2 is ANQGSEA. The CDR3 sequence is 13 residues long. CDR3 loop: CSVARNRAETQYF. As DNA, the CDR3 is TGCAGCGTTGCCCGCAACAGGGCTGAGACCCAGTACTTC.

This clone was counted between two and nine times. V and J are TRBV28 and TRBJ2-7; 10 bases map to TRBD1. The CDR3 covers 15 residues. Germline loops: CDR1 MDHEN, CDR2 SYDVKM. The V segment lost 6 bases and the J segment 2 bases; nucleotides outside the gene matches: 7. The CDR3 DNA reads as TGTGCCAGCAGCTTCCGGGACAGGGGAACCTACGAGCAGTACGTC. Protein sequence: CASSFRDRGTYEQYV.

The J gene is TRBJ2-5, the V gene TRBV9, with 7 bases lining up with TRBD2. Germline-derived CDR1 and CDR2 are SGDLS and YYNGEE. The CDR3 extends over 15 amino acids. J was trimmed by 4 bases and V by 3 bases; bases with no gene match: 9. For the CDR3, the DNA is TGTGCCAGCAGCGGCCCGGGGGGTGGCGGAGAGACCCAGTACTTC. Translation: CASSGPGGGGETQYF. The entire variable domain, with the rest obtained from reference TRBV9 and TRBJ2-5, is as follows: DSGVTQTPKHLITATGQRVTLRCSPRSGDLSVYWYQQSLDQGLQFLIQYYNGEERAKGNILERFSAQQFPDLHSELNLSSLELGDSALYFCASSGPGGGGETQYFGPGTRLLVL.

This clone was seen only a few times. The V gene is TRBV27, the J gene TRBJ1-6; tentative D call: TRBD1 (5 bases). This CDR3 contains 18 residues. The germline V gene has CDR1 MNHEY and CDR2 SMNVEV (reference sequence). V lost 2 bases and J 0 bases, leaving 14 bases between the germline ends. DNA for the CDR3: TGTGCCAGCAGTTTACGGGCAGGGCATAGCTCCTATAATTCACCCCTCCACTTT. It codes for CASSLRAGHSSYNSPLHF.

This clone came up a few times. The V and J genes are TRBV28 and TRBJ2-3; D is ambiguous. CDR1 is MDHEN and CDR2 is SYDVKM in the germline V gene. The CDR3 runs to 12 residues. CDR3 sequence reads: CVSSLSTDTQYF. CDR3 DNA: TGTGTTAGTTCATTGAGCACAGATACGCAGTATTTT.

This clone appeared a few times. V and J are TRBV15 and TRBJ2-1; D perhaps matches TRBD1 (5 bases). The length of the CDR3 is 12 residues. Germline CDR1 and CDR2: LNHNV and YYDKDF (reference sequence). Trimming left V 5 bases short and J 10 bases short, with 12 bases between. The CDR3 DNA is TGTGCCACCAGCTCTTCAGGGTACGAGCAGTTCTTC. Residues: CATSSSGYEQFF.

This clone was seen only a few times. The chain uses TRBV5-6 and TRBJ2-7, with a possible D match to TRBD2 (5 bases). CDR1 and CDR2 from the germline V gene are SGHDT and YYEEEE. V was trimmed by 2 bases and J by 3 bases, leaving 9 bases between them. The CDR3 has 13 residues. CDR3 loop: CASSLRGSYEQYF. DNA of the CDR3: TGTGCCAGCAGCTTACGGGGAAGCTACGAGCAGTACTTC.

This clone was counted a few times. The gene calls are TRBV2 and TRBJ2-5, with D perhaps being TRBD1 or TRBD2 (6 bases each). The germline V gene encodes CDR1 SNHLY and CDR2 FYNNEI. The CDR3 is 16 residues long. V shed 10 bases and J shed 6 bases, with 27 bases lying between them. The CDR3 sequence is CATIPLTLSGAKTQYF. As DNA, the CDR3 is TGTGCCACCATACCCTTGACTCTCTCGGGGGCGAAGACCCAGTACTTC.

This clone was seen a few times. DNA for the CDR3: TGTGCCAGCTCACCGGGTGGGTCCTACAATGAGCAGTTCTTC. Translation: CASSPGGSYNEQFF. The chain employs TRBV18 and TRBJ2-1, with D unclear. The CDR3 extends over 14 amino acids. Germline V CDR1 and CDR2: KGHSH, LQKENI. V shed 3 bases and J shed 1 base, with 7 bases lying between them. Together with reference TRBV18 and TRBJ2-1, the CDR3 gives the full variable domain: NAGVMQNPRHLVRRRGQEARLRCSPMKGHSHVYWYRQLPEEGLKFMVYLQKENIIDESGMPKERFSAEFPKEGPSILRIQQVVRGDSAAYFCASSPGGSYNEQFFGPGTRLTVL.

The chain combines TRBV25-1 with TRBJ1-1; tentative D call: TRBD1 (6 bases). This CDR3 region has 14 residues. Looked up from germline, CDR1 is MGHDK and CDR2 is SYGVNS. Trimming shortened V by 3 bases and J by 1 base, and 9 bases separated the two germline ends. CDR3 sequence (DNA): TGTGCCAGCAGTGATACAGGGAGGAACACTGAAGCTTTCTTT. Encoded protein: CASSDTGRNTEAFF.

The table lists this clone with a few counts. The gene calls are TRBV18 and TRBJ2-3; tentatively, D is TRBD2 (5 bases). The germline gives CDR1 KGHSH, CDR2 LQKENI. Trimming pared 4 bases from V and 2 bases from J, leaving 10 bases between. The CDR3 length is 14 residues. The CDR3 DNA sequence: TGTGCCAGCTCACGGACTCCAACCACAGATACGCAGTATTTT. Translation: CASSRTPTTDTQYF.

The CDR3 coding sequence is TGTGCCAGCAGCCATAGACCCCGTATTGCGGGGGGGCGGGACAATGAGCAGTTCTTC. Translated, it gives CASSHRPRIAGGRDNEQFF. The chain recombines TRBV7-2 with TRBJ2-1, with 9 bases identical to TRBD2. Germline values: CDR1 SGHTA, CDR2 FQGNSA. Unmatched junction bases numbered 19, after V lost 5 bases and J lost 5 bases. CDR3 length: 19 residues.

This clone was seen more than once but under ten times. The chain has TRBV28 and TRBJ2-1; D might be TRBD2 (5 bases). The germline V gene encodes CDR1 MDHEN and CDR2 SYDVKM. CDR3 length: 17 residues. Trimming cost V 2 bases and J 0 bases, with 14 bases left between them. CDR3 residues: CASSLAGRAVSYNEQFF. The CDR3 nucleotides read TGTGCCAGCAGTTTAGCGGGCCGGGCAGTCTCCTACAATGAGCAGTTCTTC.

The rearrangement links TRBV4-3 to TRBJ1-1; D is undetermined. CDR1 and CDR2 (germline): LGHNA, YSLEER. Trimming shortened V by 0 bases and J by 4 bases, and 15 bases separated the two germline ends. This CDR3 region has 16 residues. CDR3 loop: CASSQDRNSLSTEAFF. The DNA of the CDR3 is TGCGCCAGCAGCCAAGATCGAAACTCCCTGAGCACTGAAGCTTTCTTT.